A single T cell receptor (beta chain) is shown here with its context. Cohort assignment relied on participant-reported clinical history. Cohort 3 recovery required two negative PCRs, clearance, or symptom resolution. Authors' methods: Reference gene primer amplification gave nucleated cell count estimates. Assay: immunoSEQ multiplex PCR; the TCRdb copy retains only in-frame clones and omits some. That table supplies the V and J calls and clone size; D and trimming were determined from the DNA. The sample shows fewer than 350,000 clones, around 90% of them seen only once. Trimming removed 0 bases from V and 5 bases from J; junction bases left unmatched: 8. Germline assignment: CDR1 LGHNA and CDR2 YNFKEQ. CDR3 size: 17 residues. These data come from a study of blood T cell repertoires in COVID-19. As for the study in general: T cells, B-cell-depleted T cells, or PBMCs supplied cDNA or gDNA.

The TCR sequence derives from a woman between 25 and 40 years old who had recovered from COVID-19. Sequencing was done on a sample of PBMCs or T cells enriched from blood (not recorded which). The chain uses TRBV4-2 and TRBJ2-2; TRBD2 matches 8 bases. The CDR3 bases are TGTGCCAGCAGCCAAGATAGTACTAGCGGATTGACCGGGGAGCTGTTTTTT. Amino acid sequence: CASSQDSTSGLTGELFF.